These T cell receptor beta chains were read from a single sample in a study of T cell responses to AZD1222 COVID-19 vaccine. Only in-frame clones appear in the TCRdb table, and some are missing; sequencing was by immunoSEQ multiplex PCR. The sample includes roughly 150,000 clones, about 91% seen only once; the top ten take about 3.7%. The specimen comprised peripheral blood, sampled on day 0 of MenACWY control vaccination. The receptors come from an adult in good health. The CDR3 runs from the conserved cysteine through the conserved F or W. A D gene is named only where the DNA matches it firmly. Size tells how often a clone was seen (once, few, many) or the class of an expanded clone, and some rows leave it out.

clone size	V gene	J gene	D gene	CDR3 DNA	CDR3 protein
once	TRBV28	TRBJ1-6	NA	TGTGCCAGCGGTGACACAGGGTTCGGCTATAATTCACCCCTCCACTTT	CASGDTGFGYNSPLHF
NA	TRBV30	TRBJ1-1	TRBD1	TGTGCCTGGCGAGGACAGGCTAACACTGAAGCTTTCTTT	CAWRGQANTEAFF
NA	TRBV7-7	TRBJ2-2	TRBD2	TGTGCTAGCAGGACTAGCGGGAACACCGGGGAGCTGTTTTTT	CASRTSGNTGELFF
NA	TRBV7-2	TRBJ2-7	NA	TGTGCCAGCAGCTTAGTCCCCCACGAGCAGTACTTC	CASSLVPHEQYF
NA	TRBV3-1/TRBV3-2	TRBJ2-4	NA	TGTGCCAGCAGCCAAGACGCTAGGAGGGACATTCAGTACTTC	CASSQDARRDIQYF
NA	TRBV4-1	TRBJ2-5	NA	TGCGCCAGCAGCCAAGTCGAGGTGGCGGCCCAGTACTTC	CASSQVEVAAQYF
NA	TRBV29-1	TRBJ1-3	TRBD1	TGCAGCGTCGGAACCGGGACAGGGTCTGGAAACACCATATATTTT	CSVGTGTGSGNTIYF
NA	TRBV7-2	TRBJ2-1	TRBD1	TGTGCCAGCAGCGCGACAGGGGGCTCCTACAATGAGCAGTTCTTC	CASSATGGSYNEQFF
NA	TRBV5-4	TRBJ2-5	NA	TGTGCCAGCAGCTTGATGGGGGGCTACCAAGAGACCCAGTACTTC	CASSLMGGYQETQYF
NA	TRBV7-2	TRBJ2-5	TRBD1	TGTGCCAGCAGCCTCCCCGGACAGGGTCTGCCCCAGTACTTC	CASSLPGQGLPQYF
few	TRBV5-1	TRBJ2-2	NA	TGCGCCAGCAGCTTGACGGCTAGACTACACGACGGGGAGCTGTTTTTT	CASSLTARLHDGELFF
NA	TRBV27	TRBJ1-2	NA	TGTGCCAGCAGTTTGGAACGGCAGGGGTTTGGGGGCTACACCTTC	CASSLERQGFGGYTF
NA	TRBV3-1/TRBV3-2	TRBJ2-7	NA	TGTGCCAGCAGCCAGAGCTACGAGCAGTACTTC	CASSQSYEQYF
few	TRBV7-9	TRBJ2-6	TRBD1	TGTGTCTGGGACAGGTTCTCTGGGGCCAACGTCCTGACTTTC	CVWDRFSGANVLTF
NA	TRBV19	TRBJ1-1	NA	TGTGCCAGTAAACTACGGGGACGGGGGGAGAACACTGAAGCTTTCTTT	CASKLRGRGENTEAFF
NA	TRBV2	TRBJ2-7	TRBD1	TGTGCCAGCAAGCGGGACAGGGGATCGGACGAGCAGTACTTC	CASKRDRGSDEQYF
NA	TRBV15	TRBJ1-5	NA	TGTGCCACCAGCAAGAGGGCCCACCGGGGCAATCAGCCCCAGCATTTT	CATSKRAHRGNQPQHF
NA	TRBV13	TRBJ2-6	NA	TGTGCCAGCAGCTTAGGAGGAACTGGGGCCAACGTCCTGACTTTC	CASSLGGTGANVLTF
once	TRBV21-1	TRBJ1-5	NA	TGTGCCAGCAGCATGGGGGTAGGGAATCAGCCCCAGCATTTT	CASSMGVGNQPQHF
NA	TRBV4-3	TRBJ1-2	NA	TGCGCCAGCAGCCAAGGAGACAGTAACTATGGCTACACCTTC	CASSQGDSNYGYTF
NA	TRBV10-3	TRBJ2-1	NA	TGTGCCATCAGTGAGATGGCCGGGGAGGCAATGTGGAATGAGCAGTTCTTC	CAISEMAGEAMWNEQFF
NA	TRBV7-9	TRBJ2-4	TRBD1	TGTGCCAGCAGCCAAACAGGGGCCTTAGCCAAAAACATTCAGTACTTC	CASSQTGALAKNIQYF
NA	TRBV5-6	TRBJ1-4	NA	TGTGCCAGCAGCTTGGTAATCGATGAAAAACTGTTTTTT	CASSLVIDEKLFF
NA	TRBV14	TRBJ2-2	NA	TGTGCCAGCGCAAGATGGGGATCGGGAAACACCGGGGAGCTGTTTTTT	CASARWGSGNTGELFF
NA	TRBV18	TRBJ2-7	NA	TGTGCCAGCTCACCACCGAACAGGGCGAGCTCCTACGAGCAGTACTTC	CASSPPNRASSYEQYF
NA	TRBV30	TRBJ1-6	NA	TGTGCCTGGAGTGGGGGACTGCCTCCACTCTCACCCCTCCACTTT	CAWSGGLPPLSPLHF
NA	TRBV11-3	TRBJ1-4	NA	TGTGCCAGCAGCTTACAATTACGGGAAAAACTGTTTTTT	CASSLQLREKLFF
NA	TRBV6-6	TRBJ1-2	NA	TGTGCCAGCGGGGACTATAACTATGGCTACACCTTC	CASGDYNYGYTF
NA	TRBV29-1	TRBJ1-2	NA	TGCAGCGTTGAGGGGCTCGAAATCGGCTACACCTTC	CSVEGLEIGYTF
NA	TRBV5-1	TRBJ1-1	NA	TGCGCCAGCAGCTTGCAAAGTAGACACACTGAAGCTTTCTTT	CASSLQSRHTEAFF
NA	TRBV30	TRBJ1-5	TRBD1	TGTGCCTGGAGGGGACAGGGGAATCAGCCCCAGCATTTT	CAWRGQGNQPQHF
NA	TRBV11-3	TRBJ2-1	NA	TGTGCCAGCAGCTTCGGTCGGGAGCCACATGAGCAGTTCTTC	CASSFGREPHEQFF
NA	TRBV28	TRBJ2-1	NA	TGTGCCAGCAGTTTTGGACCGCGTGAGCAGTTCTTC	CASSFGPREQFF
NA	TRBV5-1	TRBJ1-6	NA	TGCGCCAGCTGCTCTGGTTCCGGCAATTCACCCCTCCACTTT	CASCSGSGNSPLHF
NA	TRBV11-3	TRBJ2-3	TRBD2	TGTGCCAGCAGCCAGAAACTAGCGGGGGGGTTCACAGATACGCAGTATTTT	CASSQKLAGGFTDTQYF
NA	TRBV4-3	TRBJ1-2	NA	TGCGCCAGCAGCCAAGAATCGGCTCCTAACTATGGCTACACCTTC	CASSQESAPNYGYTF
NA	TRBV11-2	TRBJ2-1	NA	TGTGCCAGCAGCACAGGGACACGGAGCTCCTACAATGAGCAGTTCTTC	CASSTGTRSSYNEQFF
NA	TRBV5-1	TRBJ2-7	NA	TGCGCCAGCAGCTTGGGTAGGGTGTTCTACGAGCAGTACTTC	CASSLGRVFYEQYF
NA	TRBV6-5	TRBJ1-3	NA	TGTGCCAGCAGTTACGAATTCGCGAATTCTGGAAACACCATATATTTT	CASSYEFANSGNTIYF
NA	TRBV14	TRBJ1-5	NA	TGTGCCAGCAGCCAAGGAACCCATCAGCCCCAGCATTTT	CASSQGTHQPQHF
NA	TRBV7-2	TRBJ1-5	TRBD1	TGTGCCAGCAGCCTAGAGGACAGGGAGAATCAGCCCCAGCATTTT	CASSLEDRENQPQHF